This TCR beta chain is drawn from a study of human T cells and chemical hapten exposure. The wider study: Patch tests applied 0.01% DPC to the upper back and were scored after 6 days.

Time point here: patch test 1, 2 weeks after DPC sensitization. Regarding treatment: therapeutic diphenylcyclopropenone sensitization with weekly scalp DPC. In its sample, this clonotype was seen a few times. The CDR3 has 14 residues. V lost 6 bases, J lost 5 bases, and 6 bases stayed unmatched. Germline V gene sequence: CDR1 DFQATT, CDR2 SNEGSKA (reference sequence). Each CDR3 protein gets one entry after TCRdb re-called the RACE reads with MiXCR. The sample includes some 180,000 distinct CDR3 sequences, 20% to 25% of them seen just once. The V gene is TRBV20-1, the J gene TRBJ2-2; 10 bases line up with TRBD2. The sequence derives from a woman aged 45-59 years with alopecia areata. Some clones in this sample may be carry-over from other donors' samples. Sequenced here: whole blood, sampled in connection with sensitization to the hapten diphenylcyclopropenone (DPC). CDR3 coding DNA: TGCAGTGCCCTAGCGGGAGAGGGGACCGGGGAGCTGTTTTTT. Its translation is CSALAGEGTGELFF.